The sequence of this TCR beta chain was determined in a study of blood T cells in healthy people across ages. On the study more broadly: Per two T cells, about one barcoded beta molecule was captured through template switching.

With a J-beta primer mix and a sample-barcoded 5' primer, a second PCR ran roughly 7 to 11 cycles. TCRdb passed the 5' RACE reads through MiXCR, listing each CDR3 protein once. The sample carries some 1,500,000 distinct CDR3 sequences, 42% recorded once. V trimming: 1 base; J trimming: 2 bases; junction bases outside the gene matches: 7. The CDR3 is 16 residues long. Looked up from germline, CDR1 is SQVTM and CDR2 is ANQGSEA. The receptor was isolated from a woman between 18 and 29 years old in good health. Input material: blood. The chain is built from TRBV29-1 and TRBJ2-1, with TRBD2 matching 8 bases. DNA for the CDR3: TGCAGCGTTGAAGGGCTCGTCGGGGGGGCCTACAATGAGCAGTTCTTC. Translated, it gives CSVEGLVGGAYNEQFF.